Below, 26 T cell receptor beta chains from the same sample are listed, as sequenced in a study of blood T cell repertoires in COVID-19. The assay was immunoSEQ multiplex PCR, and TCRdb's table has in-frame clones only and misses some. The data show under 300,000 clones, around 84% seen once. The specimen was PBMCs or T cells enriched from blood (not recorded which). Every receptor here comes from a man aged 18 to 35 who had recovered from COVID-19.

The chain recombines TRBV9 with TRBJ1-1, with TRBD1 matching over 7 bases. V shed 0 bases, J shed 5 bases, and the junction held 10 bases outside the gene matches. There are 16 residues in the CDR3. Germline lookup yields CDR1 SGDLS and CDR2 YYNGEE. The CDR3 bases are TGTGCCAGCAGCGTAGACCTTCTAACAGGGGAAACTGAAGCTTTCTTT. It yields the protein CASSVDLLTGETEAFF.

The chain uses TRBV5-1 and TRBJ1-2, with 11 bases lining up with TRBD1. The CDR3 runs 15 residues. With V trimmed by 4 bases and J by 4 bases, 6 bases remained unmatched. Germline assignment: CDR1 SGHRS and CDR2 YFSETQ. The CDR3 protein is CASSTRTGGSYGYTF. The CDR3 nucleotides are TGCGCCAGCAGCACAAGGACAGGGGGCAGCTATGGCTACACCTTC.

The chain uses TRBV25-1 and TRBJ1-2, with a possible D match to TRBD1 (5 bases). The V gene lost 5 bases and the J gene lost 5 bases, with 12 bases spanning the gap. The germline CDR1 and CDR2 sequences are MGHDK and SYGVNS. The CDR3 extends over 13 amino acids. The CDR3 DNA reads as TGTGCCAGCAGTAAGGCCAAGGGGTATGGCTACACCTTC. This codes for CASSKAKGYGYTF.

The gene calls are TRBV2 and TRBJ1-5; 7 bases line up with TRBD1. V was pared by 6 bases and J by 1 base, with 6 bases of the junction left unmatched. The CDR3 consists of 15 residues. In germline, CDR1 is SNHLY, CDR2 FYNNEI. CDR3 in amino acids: CASRGGRESNQPQHF. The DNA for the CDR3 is TGTGCCAGCAGAGGGGGCAGGGAGAGCAATCAGCCCCAGCATTTT.

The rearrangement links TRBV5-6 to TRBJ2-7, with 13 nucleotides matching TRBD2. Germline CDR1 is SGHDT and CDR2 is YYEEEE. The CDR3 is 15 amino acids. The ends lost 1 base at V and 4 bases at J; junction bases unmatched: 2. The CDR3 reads CASSLWTSGSYEQYF. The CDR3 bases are TGTGCCAGCAGCTTGTGGACTAGCGGGAGTTACGAGCAGTACTTC.

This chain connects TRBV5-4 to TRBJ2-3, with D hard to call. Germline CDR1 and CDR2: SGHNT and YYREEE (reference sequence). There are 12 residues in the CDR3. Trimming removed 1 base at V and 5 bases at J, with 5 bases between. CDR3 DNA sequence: TGTGCCAGCAGCTTGTTTCTAGATACGCAGTATTTT. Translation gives CASSLFLDTQYF.

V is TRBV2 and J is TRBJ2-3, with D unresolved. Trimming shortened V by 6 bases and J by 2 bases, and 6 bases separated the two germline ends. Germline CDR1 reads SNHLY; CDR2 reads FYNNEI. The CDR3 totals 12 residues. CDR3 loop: CASSLYTDTQYF. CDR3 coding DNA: TGTGCCAGCAGCCTGTACACAGATACGCAGTATTTT.

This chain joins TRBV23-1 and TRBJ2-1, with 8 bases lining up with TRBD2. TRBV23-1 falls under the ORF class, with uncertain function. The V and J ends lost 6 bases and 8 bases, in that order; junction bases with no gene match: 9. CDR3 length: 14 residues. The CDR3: CASSPHGRVHEQFF. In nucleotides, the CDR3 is TGCGCCAGCAGCCCCCACGGGAGGGTCCATGAGCAGTTCTTC.

The CDR3, as DNA: TGCGCCAGCACCGAAGGAGGGGCCTCTGGCTACACCTTC. It is translated as CASTEGGASGYTF. This chain uses TRBV5-1 with TRBJ1-2, with D perhaps TRBD1 (5 bases). Germline CDR1 is SGHRS and CDR2 is YFSETQ. The V gene lost 6 bases and the J gene lost 7 bases, with 16 bases spanning the gap. This CDR3 comprises 13 residues.

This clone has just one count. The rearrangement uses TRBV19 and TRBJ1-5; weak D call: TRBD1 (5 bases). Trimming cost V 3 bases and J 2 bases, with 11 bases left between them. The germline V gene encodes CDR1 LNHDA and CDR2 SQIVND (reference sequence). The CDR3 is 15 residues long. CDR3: CASSMGRGGNQPQHF. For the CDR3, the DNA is TGTGCCAGTAGTATGGGGAGGGGTGGCAATCAGCCCCAGCATTTT.

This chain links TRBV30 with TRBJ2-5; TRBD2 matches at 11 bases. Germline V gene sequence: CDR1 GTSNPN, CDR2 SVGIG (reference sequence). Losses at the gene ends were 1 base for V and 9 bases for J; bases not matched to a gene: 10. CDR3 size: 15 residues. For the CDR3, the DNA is TGTGCCTGGAGTGCCGGGACTAGCGGACCTCCGTCCCAGTACTTC. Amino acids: CAWSAGTSGPPSQYF.

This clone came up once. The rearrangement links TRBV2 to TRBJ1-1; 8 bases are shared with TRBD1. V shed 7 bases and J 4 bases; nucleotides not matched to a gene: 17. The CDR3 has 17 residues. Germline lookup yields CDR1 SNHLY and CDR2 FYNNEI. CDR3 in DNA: TGTGCCAGCACTACCTCCGGGACAGGCCCGTCCGTCACTGAAGCTTTCTTT. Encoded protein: CASTTSGTGPSVTEAFF.

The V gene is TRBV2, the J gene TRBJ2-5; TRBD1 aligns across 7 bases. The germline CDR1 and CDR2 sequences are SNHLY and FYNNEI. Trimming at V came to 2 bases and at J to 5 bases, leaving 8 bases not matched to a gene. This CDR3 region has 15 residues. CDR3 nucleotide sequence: TGTGCCAGCAGTGAAATGGAGGCCAGGGGGGAGACCCAGTACTTC. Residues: CASSEMEARGETQYF.

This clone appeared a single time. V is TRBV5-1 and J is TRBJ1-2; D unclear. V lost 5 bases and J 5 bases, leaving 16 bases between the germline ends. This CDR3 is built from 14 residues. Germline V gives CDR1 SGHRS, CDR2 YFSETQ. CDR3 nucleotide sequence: TGCGCCAGCAGAAAAGAAACAGTCAGTTATGGCTACACCTTC. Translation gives CASRKETVSYGYTF.

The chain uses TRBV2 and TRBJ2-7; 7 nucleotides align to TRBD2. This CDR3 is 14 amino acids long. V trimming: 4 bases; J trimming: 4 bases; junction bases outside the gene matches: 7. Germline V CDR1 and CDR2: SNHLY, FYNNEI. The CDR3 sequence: CASSAAGAIYEQYF. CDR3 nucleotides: TGTGCCAGCAGTGCGGCGGGAGCAATTTACGAGCAGTACTTC. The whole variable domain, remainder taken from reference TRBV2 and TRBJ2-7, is EPEVTQTPSHQVTQMGQEVILRCVPISNHLYFYWYRQILGQKVEFLVSFYNNEISEKSEIFDDQFSVERPDGSNFTLKIRSTKLEDSAMYFCASSAAGAIYEQYFGPGTRLTVT.

The CDR3 spells CASRLTREAEAFF. The CDR3 DNA reads as TGTGCCAGCAGGCTGACACGGGAGGCTGAAGCTTTCTTT. V and J are TRBV2 and TRBJ1-1; no clear D. Between the trimmed V and J ends, which lost 6 bases and 6 bases, there was a span of 14 bases. This CDR3 has 13 amino acids. CDR1 and CDR2 (germline): SNHLY, FYNNEI.

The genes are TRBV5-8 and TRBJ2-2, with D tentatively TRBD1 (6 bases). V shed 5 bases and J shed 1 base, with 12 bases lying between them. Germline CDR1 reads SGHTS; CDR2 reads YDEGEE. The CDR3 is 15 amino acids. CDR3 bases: TGTGCCAGCAGATTTAGGACAGTGAACACCGGGGAGCTGTTTTTT. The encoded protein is CASRFRTVNTGELFF. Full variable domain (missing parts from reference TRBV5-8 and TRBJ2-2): EAGVTQSPTHLIKTRGQQATLRCSPISGHTSVYWYQQALGLGLQFLLWYDEGEERNRGNFPPRFSGRQFPNYSSELNVNALELEDSALYLCASRFRTVNTGELFFGEGSRLTVL.

Here the CDR3 DNA reads TGTGCCAGCAGCCAAGATACCCAGGTCGATGAAAAACTGTTTTTT. It encodes CASSQDTQVDEKLFF. The chain couples TRBV4-2 to TRBJ1-4; D call uncertain. The V end was cut by 0 bases, the J end by 6 bases, with 11 bases between. The CDR3 is 15 amino acids. Per the germline V gene, CDR1 is LGHNA and CDR2 is YNFKEQ.

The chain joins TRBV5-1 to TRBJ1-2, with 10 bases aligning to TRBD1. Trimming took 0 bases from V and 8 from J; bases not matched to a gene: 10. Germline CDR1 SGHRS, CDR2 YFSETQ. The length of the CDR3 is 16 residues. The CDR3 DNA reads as TGCGCCAGCAGCTTGGTACCCTTGGACAGGGGGGGAGGCTACACCTTC. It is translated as CASSLVPLDRGGGYTF.

CDR3 sequence reads: CASSLRTSGGAGDEQFF. Here the CDR3 DNA reads TGCGCCAGCAGCTTAAGGACTAGCGGGGGGGCCGGCGATGAGCAGTTCTTC. This chain links TRBV5-1 with TRBJ2-1; 15 bases are a match to TRBD2. The CDR3 has 17 residues. Germline V gives CDR1 SGHRS, CDR2 YFSETQ. V was pared by 2 bases and J by 8 bases, with 8 bases of the junction left unmatched.

CDR3 amino acids: CASSYTATSRYNEQFF. CDR3 in DNA: TGTGCCAGCAGCTACACAGCGACTAGCAGATACAATGAGCAGTTCTTC. The chain has TRBV13 and TRBJ2-1; 7 nucleotides agree with TRBD2. This CDR3 has 16 residues. Germline loops: CDR1 PRHDT, CDR2 FYEKMQ (reference sequence). Trimming at V came to 4 bases and at J to 4 bases, leaving 10 bases not matched to a gene.

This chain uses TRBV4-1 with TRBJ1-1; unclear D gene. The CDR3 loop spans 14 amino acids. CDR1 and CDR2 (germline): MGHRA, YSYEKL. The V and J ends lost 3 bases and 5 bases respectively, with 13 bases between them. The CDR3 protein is CASSQLAGRTEAFF. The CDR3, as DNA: TGCGCCAGCAGCCAGTTGGCGGGGAGGACTGAAGCTTTCTTT.

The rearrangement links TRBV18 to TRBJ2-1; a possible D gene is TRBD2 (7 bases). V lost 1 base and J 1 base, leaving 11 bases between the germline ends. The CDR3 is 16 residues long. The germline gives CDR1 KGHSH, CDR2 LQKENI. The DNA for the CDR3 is TGTGCCAGCTCACCACGAGGGAGGGGGTCCTACAATGAGCAGTTCTTC. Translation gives CASSPRGRGSYNEQFF.

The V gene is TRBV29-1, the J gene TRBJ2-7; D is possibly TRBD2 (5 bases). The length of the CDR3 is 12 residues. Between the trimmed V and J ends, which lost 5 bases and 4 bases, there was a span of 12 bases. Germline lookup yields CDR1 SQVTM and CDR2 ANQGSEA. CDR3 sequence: CSVSTRGYEQYF. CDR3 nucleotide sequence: TGCAGCGTTTCTACCCGGGGATACGAGCAGTACTTC.

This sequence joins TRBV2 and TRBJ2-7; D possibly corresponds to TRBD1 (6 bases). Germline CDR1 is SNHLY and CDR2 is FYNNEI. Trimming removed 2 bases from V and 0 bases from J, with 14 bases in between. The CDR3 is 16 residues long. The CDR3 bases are TGTGCCAGCAGTGAAACTCTCGACAGGCGCTCCTACGAGCAGTACTTC. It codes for CASSETLDRRSYEQYF. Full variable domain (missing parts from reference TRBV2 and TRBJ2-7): EPEVTQTPSHQVTQMGQEVILRCVPISNHLYFYWYRQILGQKVEFLVSFYNNEISEKSEIFDDQFSVERPDGSNFTLKIRSTKLEDSAMYFCASSETLDRRSYEQYFGPGTRLTVT.

The CDR3 reads CASSYRVANSPLHF. CDR3 nucleotide sequence: TGTGCCAGCAGCTACCGGGTGGCTAATTCACCCCTCCACTTT. The V and J genes are TRBV28 and TRBJ1-6; D call uncertain. Trimming cost V 6 bases and J 6 bases, with 12 bases left between them. The germline gives CDR1 MDHEN, CDR2 SYDVKM. The CDR3 is 14 amino acids.